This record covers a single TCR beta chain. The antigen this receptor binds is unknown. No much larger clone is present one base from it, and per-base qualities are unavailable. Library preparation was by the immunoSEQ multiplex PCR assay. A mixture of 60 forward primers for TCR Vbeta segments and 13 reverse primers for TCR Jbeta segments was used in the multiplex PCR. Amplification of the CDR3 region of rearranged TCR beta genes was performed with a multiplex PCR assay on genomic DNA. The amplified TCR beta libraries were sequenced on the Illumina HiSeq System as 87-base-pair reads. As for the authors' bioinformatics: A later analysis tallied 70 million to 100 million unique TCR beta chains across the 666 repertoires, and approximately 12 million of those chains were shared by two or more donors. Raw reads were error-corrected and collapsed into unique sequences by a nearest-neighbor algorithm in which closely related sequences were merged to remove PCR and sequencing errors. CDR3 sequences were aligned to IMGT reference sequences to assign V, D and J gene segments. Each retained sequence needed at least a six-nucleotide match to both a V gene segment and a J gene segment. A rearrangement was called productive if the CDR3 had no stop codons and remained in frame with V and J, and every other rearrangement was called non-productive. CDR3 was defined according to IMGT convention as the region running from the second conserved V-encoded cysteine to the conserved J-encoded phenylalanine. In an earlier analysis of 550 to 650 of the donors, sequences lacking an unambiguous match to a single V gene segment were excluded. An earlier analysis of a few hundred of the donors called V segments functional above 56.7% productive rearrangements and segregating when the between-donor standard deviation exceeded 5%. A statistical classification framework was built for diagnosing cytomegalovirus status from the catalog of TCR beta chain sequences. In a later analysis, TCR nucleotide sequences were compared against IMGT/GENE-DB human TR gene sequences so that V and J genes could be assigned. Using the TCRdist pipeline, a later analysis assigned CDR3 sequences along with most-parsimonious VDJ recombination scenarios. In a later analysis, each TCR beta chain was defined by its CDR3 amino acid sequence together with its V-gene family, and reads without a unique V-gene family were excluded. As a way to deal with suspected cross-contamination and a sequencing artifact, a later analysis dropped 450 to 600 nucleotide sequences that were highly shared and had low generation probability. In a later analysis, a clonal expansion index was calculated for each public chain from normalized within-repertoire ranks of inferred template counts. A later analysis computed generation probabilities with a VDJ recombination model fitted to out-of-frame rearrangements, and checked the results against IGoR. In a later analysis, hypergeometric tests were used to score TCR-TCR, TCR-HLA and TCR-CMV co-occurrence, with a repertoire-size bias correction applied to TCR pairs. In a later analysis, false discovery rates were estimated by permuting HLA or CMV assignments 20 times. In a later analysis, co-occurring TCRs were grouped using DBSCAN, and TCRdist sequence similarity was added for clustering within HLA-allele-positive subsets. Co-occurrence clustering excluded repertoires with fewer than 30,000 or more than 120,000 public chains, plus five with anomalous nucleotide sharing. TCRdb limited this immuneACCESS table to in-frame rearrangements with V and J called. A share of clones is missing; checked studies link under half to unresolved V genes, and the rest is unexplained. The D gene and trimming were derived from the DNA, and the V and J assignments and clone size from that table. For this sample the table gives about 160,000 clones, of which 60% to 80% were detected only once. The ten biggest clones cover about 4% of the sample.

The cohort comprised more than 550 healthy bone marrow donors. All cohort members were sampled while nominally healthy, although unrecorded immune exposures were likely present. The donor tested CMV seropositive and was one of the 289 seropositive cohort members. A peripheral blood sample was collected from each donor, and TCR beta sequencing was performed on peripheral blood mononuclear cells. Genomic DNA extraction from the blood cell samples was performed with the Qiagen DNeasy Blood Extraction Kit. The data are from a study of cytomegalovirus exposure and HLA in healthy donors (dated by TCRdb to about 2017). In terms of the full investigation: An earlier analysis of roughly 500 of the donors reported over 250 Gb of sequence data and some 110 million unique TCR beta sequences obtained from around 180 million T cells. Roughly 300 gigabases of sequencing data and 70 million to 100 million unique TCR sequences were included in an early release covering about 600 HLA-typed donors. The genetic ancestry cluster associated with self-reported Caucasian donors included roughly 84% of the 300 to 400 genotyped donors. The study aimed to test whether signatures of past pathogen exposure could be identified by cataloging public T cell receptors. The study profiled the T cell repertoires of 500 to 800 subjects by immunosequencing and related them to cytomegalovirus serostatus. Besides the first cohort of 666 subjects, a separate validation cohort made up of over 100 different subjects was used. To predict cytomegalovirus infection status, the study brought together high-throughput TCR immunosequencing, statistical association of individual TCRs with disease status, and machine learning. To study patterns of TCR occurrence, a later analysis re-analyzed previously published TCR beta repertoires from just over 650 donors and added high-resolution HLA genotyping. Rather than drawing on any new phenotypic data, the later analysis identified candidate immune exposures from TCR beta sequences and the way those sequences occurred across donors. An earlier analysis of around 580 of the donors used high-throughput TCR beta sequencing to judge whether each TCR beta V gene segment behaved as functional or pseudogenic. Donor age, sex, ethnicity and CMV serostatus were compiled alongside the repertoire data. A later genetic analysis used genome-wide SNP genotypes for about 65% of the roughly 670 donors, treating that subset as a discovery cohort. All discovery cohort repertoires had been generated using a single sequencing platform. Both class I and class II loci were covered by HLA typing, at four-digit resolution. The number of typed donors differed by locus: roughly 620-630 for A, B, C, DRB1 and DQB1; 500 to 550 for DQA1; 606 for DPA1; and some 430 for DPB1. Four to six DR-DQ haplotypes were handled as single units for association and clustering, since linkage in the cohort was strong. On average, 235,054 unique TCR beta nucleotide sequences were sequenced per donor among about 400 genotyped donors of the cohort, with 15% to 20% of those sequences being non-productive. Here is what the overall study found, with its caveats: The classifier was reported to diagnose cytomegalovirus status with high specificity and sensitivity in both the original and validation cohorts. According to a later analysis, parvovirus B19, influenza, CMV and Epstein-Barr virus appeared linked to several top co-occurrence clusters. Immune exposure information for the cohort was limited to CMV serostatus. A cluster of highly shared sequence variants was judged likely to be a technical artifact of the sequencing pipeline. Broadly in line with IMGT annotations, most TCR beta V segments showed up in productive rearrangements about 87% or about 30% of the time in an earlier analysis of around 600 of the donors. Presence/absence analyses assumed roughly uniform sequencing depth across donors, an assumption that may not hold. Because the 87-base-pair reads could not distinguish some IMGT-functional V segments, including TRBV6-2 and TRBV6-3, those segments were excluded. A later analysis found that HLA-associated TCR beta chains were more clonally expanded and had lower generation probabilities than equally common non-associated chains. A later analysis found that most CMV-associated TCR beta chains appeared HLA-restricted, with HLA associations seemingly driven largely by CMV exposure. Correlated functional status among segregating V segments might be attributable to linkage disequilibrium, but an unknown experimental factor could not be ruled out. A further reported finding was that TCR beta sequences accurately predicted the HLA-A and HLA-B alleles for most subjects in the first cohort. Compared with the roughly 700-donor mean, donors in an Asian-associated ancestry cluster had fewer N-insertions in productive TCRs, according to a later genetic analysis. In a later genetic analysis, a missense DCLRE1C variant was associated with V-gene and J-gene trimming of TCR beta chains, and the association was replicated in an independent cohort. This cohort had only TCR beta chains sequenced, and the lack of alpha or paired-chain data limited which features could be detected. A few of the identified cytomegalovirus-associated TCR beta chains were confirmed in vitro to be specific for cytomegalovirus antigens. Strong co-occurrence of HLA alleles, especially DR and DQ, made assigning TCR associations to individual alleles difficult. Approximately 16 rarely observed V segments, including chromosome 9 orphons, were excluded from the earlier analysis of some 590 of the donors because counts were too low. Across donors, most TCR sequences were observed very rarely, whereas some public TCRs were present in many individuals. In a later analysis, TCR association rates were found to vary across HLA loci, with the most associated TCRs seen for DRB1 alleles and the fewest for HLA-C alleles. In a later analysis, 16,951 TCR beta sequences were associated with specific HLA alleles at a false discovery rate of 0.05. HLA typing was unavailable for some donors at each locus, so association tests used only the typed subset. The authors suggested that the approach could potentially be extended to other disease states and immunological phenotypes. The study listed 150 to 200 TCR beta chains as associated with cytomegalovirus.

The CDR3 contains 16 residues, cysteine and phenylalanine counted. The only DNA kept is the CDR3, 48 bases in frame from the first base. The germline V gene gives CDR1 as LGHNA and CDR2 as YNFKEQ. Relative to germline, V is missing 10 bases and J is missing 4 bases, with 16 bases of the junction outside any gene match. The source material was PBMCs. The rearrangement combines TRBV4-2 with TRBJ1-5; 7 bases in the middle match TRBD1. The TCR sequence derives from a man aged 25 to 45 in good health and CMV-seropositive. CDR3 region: CATGEGTDRGNQPQHF. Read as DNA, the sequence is TGTGCCACCGGGGAAGGGACAGATCGAGGGAATCAGCCCCAGCATTTT.